This entry lists 2 T cell receptor beta chains sequenced from one sample in a study of blood T cell repertoires in COVID-19. TCRdb's copy holds only in-frame clones and misses some; the assay was immunoSEQ multiplex PCR. The data contain roughly 110,000 clones, less than 90% of them seen just once; the ten biggest clones take up approximately 4%. The material sequenced was peripheral blood. Receptor source: a human donor in a cohort sampled during active COVID-19.

J is TRBJ2-1 and V is TRBV2, with D possibly TRBD1 on 6 matching bases. V dropped 7 bases and J dropped 2 bases, with 9 bases sitting between them. Germline V gene data show CDR1 as SNHLY and CDR2 as FYNNEI. The CDR3 has 13 amino acids. CDR3 amino acids: CASNRDTYNEQFF. CDR3 DNA: TGTGCCAGCAACCGGGACACCTACAATGAGCAGTTCTTC.

The table lists this clone with a few counts. The chain couples TRBV20-1 to TRBJ2-5; D is undetermined. The germline V gene encodes CDR1 DFQATT and CDR2 SNEGSKA (reference sequence). V was trimmed by 3 bases and J by 4 bases, leaving 6 bases between them. This CDR3 is 11 amino acids long. CDR3 in DNA: TGCAGTGCTAGTTACGGAGAGACCCAGTACTTC. Amino acid sequence: CSASYGETQYF.